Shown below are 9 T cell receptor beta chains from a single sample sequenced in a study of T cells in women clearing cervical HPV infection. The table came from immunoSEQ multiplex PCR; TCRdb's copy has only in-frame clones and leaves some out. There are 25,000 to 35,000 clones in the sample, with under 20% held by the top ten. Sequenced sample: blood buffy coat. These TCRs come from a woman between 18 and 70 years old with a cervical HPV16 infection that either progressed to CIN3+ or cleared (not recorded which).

The sequenced part of the CDR3 DNA is TGTGCCAGCAGCCAGGTGGGGACTAGGGAGACC. Its protein product is CASSQVGTRET. The CDR3 in its entirety is CASSQVGTRETQYF. The V call is TRBV14, the J call TRBJ2-5; TRBD2 agrees at 8 bases. The read terminates 3 residues before the CDR3 end, so the remaining end is supplied by the germline J gene. Germline lookup yields CDR1 SGHDN and CDR2 FVKESK. The length of the CDR3 is 14 residues. The J segment lost 5 bases and the V segment lost 3 bases, leaving 5 bases of the junction unmatched.

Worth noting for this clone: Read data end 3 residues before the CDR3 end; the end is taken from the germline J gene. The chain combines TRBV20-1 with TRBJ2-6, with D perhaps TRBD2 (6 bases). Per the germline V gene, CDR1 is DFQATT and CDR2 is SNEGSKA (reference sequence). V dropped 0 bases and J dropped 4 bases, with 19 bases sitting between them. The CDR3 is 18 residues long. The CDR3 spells CSARDRRVAAHGANVLTF. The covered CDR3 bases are TGCAGTGCTAGAGATAGGAGGGTAGCGGCGCACGGGGCCAACGTC.

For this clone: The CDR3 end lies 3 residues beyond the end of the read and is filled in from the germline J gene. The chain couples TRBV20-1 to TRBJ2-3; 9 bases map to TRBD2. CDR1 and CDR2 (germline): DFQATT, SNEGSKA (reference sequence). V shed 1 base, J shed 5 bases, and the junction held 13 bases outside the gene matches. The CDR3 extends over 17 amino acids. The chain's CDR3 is CSARGGGGAGFKDTQYF. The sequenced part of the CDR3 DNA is TGCAGTGCTAGAGGGGGCGGGGGGGCCGGGTTTAAAGATACG.

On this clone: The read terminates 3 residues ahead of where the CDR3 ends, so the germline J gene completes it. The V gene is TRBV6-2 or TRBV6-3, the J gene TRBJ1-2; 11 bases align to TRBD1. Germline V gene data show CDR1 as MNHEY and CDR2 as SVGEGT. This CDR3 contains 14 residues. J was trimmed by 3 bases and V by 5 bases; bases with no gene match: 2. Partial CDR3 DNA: TGTGCCAGCAGTCGGACAGGGGGCGACTATGGC. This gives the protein CASSRTGGDYG. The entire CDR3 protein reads CASSRTGGDYGYTF.

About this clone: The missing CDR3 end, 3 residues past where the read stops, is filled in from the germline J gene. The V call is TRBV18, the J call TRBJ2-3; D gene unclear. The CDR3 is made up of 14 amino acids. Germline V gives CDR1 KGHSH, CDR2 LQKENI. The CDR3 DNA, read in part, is TGTGCCAGCTCACCAGTAGGTAGCCAAAAGACG. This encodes CASSPVGSQKT. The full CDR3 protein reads CASSPVGSQKTQYF.

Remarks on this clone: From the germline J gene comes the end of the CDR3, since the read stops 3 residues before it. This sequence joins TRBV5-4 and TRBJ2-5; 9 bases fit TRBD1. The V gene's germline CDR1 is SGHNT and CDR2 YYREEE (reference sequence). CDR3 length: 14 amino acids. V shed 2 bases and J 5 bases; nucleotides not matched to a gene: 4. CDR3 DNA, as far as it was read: TGTGCCAGCAGCTTAAGTGACAGGGGGGAGACC. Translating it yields CASSLSDRGET. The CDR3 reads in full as CASSLSDRGETQYF.

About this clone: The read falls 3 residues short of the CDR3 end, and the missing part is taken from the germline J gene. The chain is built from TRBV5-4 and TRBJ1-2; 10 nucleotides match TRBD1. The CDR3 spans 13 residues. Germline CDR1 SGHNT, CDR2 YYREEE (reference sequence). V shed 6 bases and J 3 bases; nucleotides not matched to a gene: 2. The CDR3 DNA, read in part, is TGTGCCAGCAAGGGGACAGGGGACTATGGC. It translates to CASKGTGDYG. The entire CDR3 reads CASKGTGDYGYTF. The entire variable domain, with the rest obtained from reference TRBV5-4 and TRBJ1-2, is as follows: ETGVTQSPTHLIKTRGQQVTLRCSSQSGHNTVSWYQQALGQGPQFIFQYYREEENGRGNFPPRFSGLQFPNYSSELNVNALELDDSALYLCASKGTGDYGYTFGSGTRLTVV.

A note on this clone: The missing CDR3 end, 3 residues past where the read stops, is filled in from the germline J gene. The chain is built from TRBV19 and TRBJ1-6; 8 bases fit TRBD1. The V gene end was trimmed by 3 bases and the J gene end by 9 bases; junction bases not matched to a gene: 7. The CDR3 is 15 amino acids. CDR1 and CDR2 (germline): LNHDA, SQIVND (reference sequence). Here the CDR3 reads CASSIAAGGSSPLHF. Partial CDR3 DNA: TGTGCCAGTAGTATCGCCGCAGGGGGCAGTTCACCC.

The DNA read from the CDR3 is TGCAGCGTTGCTGGGACAGCTAATCAGCCC. This translates into CSVAGTANQP. The whole CDR3 protein reads CSVAGTANQPQHF. This chain connects TRBV29-1 to TRBJ1-5; 7 bases map to TRBD1. The CDR3 extends 3 residues past the end of the read, so its final part is completed from the germline J gene. Germline CDR1 SQVTM, CDR2 ANQGSEA. The CDR3 is 13 amino acids. V shed 4 bases, J shed 4 bases, and the junction held 4 bases outside the gene matches.